This TCR beta chain was profiled in a study of T cell responses to AZD1222 COVID-19 vaccine. Study at large: Second-dose timings of about 4 or about 12 weeks were pooled. Whole-study findings and limits: Donors were largely white British and mainly female; clonal diversity was possibly underestimated. After two AZD1222 doses, spike-specific TCR breadth and depth rose versus day 0. No day 14 peak samples; only post-peak repertoires were characterized.

Sequencing used immunoSEQ multiplex PCR; TCRdb keeps in-frame clones, though not all of them. Among 110,000 to 150,000 clones listed, about nine tenths were seen once. About this clone: The antigen is not known.

The V end was cut by 8 bases, the J end by 4 bases, with 10 bases between. Per germline, CDR1 KGHDR and CDR2 SFDVKD. This CDR3 is built from 13 residues. The clonotype comes from an adult in good health. The sequencing here drew on peripheral blood, taken on day 0 of AZD1222 vaccination. This chain connects TRBV24-1 to TRBJ1-4; D possibly corresponds to TRBD1 (6 bases). In DNA form, the CDR3 reads TGTGCCACCACGGCAGGGGATAATGAAAAACTGTTTTTT. It encodes CATTAGDNEKLFF.